This T cell receptor (beta chain) was retrieved from a study of Graves' ophthalmopathy and Graves' hyperthyroidism. Study-wide points: The model flagged ophthalmopathy progression at more than 70% sensitivity and 72% to 80% specificity. Blood contained most expanded thyroid clonotypes exceeding 0.001 frequency.

An approximately 9.8 ml volume of fresh peripheral blood provided the PBMCs. This clonotype showed up many times. Its cognate antigen is unknown. TCR beta CDR3 amplification used RNA transcripts. RT-PCR with HTBI primers came first, then second-round multiplex PCR. TCRdb analysed the multiplex PCR reads with MiXCR anew, one entry per CDR3 protein. The table lists roughly 500,000 distinct CDR3 sequences, about an eighth of them singletons. CDR3 length: 13 amino acids. With 2 bases removed from V and 5 bases from J, the gap between germline ends came to 12 bases. Germline V CDR1 and CDR2: GTSNPN, SVGIG (reference sequence).

Specimen: blood. This chain uses TRBV30 with TRBJ1-1; D gene unclear. The receptor comes from a woman aged 25 to 39 with Graves' ophthalmopathy. This CDR3 reads CAWSLRARTEAFF. The CDR3 region has the DNA TGTGCCTGGAGTCTGAGGGCGCGAACTGAAGCTTTCTTT.